The 15 T cell receptor beta chains below come from one sample, sequenced in a study of cytomegalovirus exposure and HLA in healthy donors. The PCR made use of 60 Vbeta and 13 Jbeta primers. The protocol was immunoSEQ multiplex PCR, while the TCRdb copy is restricted to in-frame clones and leaves out a portion. In the table there are over 100,000 clones, roughly 63% of which are singletons. The sequenced material came from PBMCs. The receptors were sampled from a woman aged 70-85 years in good health and CMV-seropositive.

This clone was seen only a few times. The genes are TRBV19 and TRBJ1-4; possible D gene TRBD1, 5 bases. The CDR3 extends over 15 amino acids. Germline CDR1 is LNHDA and CDR2 is SQIVND (reference sequence). Trimming removed 3 bases from V and 8 bases from J, with 16 bases in between. DNA of the CDR3: TGTGCCAGTAGTATTGGCGGGACCGTTGGCGAAAAACTGTTTTTT. It specifies CASSIGGTVGEKLFF.

This chain connects TRBV30 to TRBJ1-2, with 8 bases fitting TRBD1. The CDR3 extends over 16 amino acids. Germline values: CDR1 GTSNPN, CDR2 SVGIG (reference sequence). V was pared by 1 base and J by 8 bases, with 15 bases of the junction left unmatched. The CDR3 is CAWSARTGLEGRGYTF. As DNA, the CDR3 is TGTGCCTGGAGTGCGCGGACAGGGTTGGAGGGGAGGGGCTACACCTTC.

Concerning this clone: The junction departs from germline at one end; a sequencing error may be responsible. This chain links TRBV7-9 with TRBJ2-2, with unresolved D. Germline V gives CDR1 SEHNR, CDR2 FQNEAQ (reference sequence). The CDR3 has 12 amino acids. This chain's CDR3 is CASNLGSGELFF. Here the CDR3 DNA reads TGTGCCAGCAACTTAGGTAGCGGGGAGCTGTTTTTT.

This clone turned up a few times. V is TRBV10-3 and J is TRBJ2-7; D possibly corresponds to TRBD1 (5 bases). The CDR3 is 13 amino acids. The ends were cut back, 8 bases at V and 2 bases at J, with 13 bases in the middle. Germline CDR1 is ENHRY and CDR2 is SYGVKD. The CDR3 region has the DNA TGTGCCATCTCTAGGGGCATTGCCTACGAGCAGTACTTC. Translation gives CAISRGIAYEQYF.

V and J are TRBV11-2 and TRBJ2-7; a weak D match, TRBD1 (6 bases). Deletions cut 1 base from V and 7 bases from J, with 17 bases between. The CDR3 is made up of 15 amino acids. The V gene's germline CDR1 is SGHAT and CDR2 FQNNGV. The CDR3 region is CASSLVLAGVGEQYF. DNA of the CDR3: TGTGCCAGCAGCTTAGTCTTGGCAGGGGTCGGGGAGCAGTACTTC.

The V and J genes are TRBV2 and TRBJ1-4; 9 bases line up with TRBD1. V was pared by 6 bases and J by 7 bases, with 3 bases of the junction left unmatched. The CDR3 sequence is 13 residues long. Germline-derived CDR1 and CDR2 are SNHLY and FYNNEI. CDR3 in DNA: TGTGCCAGCAGCGGGACAGGGTCTGAAAAACTGTTTTTT. It specifies CASSGTGSEKLFF.

V gene TRBV15 combines with J gene TRBJ1-1; D call uncertain. The V gene's germline CDR1 is LNHNV and CDR2 YYDKDF (reference sequence). This CDR3 is built from 15 residues. Trimming cost V 0 bases and J 0 bases, with 8 bases left between them. CDR3 DNA: TGTGCCACCAGCAGAGATCTAGCCGTGAACACTGAAGCTTTCTTT. This translates into CATSRDLAVNTEAFF.

The rearrangement uses TRBV5-1 and TRBJ2-7; 12 nucleotides agree with TRBD2. CDR1 is SGHRS, CDR2 YFSETQ, per germline. The CDR3 covers 17 residues. V was clipped by 0 bases and J by 5 bases; unmatched bases: 9. CDR3: CASSLGLSSGGAHEQYF. For the CDR3, the DNA is TGCGCCAGCAGCTTGGGGCTCTCTAGCGGGGGGGCCCACGAGCAGTACTTC.

The chain has TRBV7-6 and TRBJ1-2; D is ambiguous. This CDR3 contains 13 residues. Germline assignment: CDR1 SGHVS and CDR2 FNYEAQ. Trimming shortened V by 1 base and J by 3 bases, and 6 bases separated the two germline ends. This chain's CDR3 is CASSLEQDYGYTF. Written as DNA, the CDR3 is TGTGCCAGCAGCTTAGAGCAGGACTATGGCTACACCTTC.

This clone was observed a single time. The chain joins TRBV29-1 to TRBJ2-4, with D possibly being TRBD2 (5 bases). Germline V gives CDR1 SQVTM, CDR2 ANQGSEA. The CDR3 is made up of 13 amino acids. With 4 bases removed from V and 6 bases from J, the gap between germline ends came to 13 bases. CDR3 sequence reads: CSVVVRAGNIQYF. The CDR3 bases are TGCAGCGTTGTAGTGAGGGCGGGAAACATTCAGTACTTC.

The chain joins TRBV6-5 to TRBJ2-1, with 10 bases aligning to TRBD2. The germline V gene has CDR1 MNHEY and CDR2 SVGAGI. Unmatched junction bases numbered 5, after V lost 4 bases and J lost 2 bases. This CDR3 is 16 amino acids long. CDR3 in amino acids: CASSSSAGGTYNEQFF. The CDR3, as DNA: TGTGCCAGCAGTTCCTCAGCGGGGGGGACCTACAATGAGCAGTTCTTC.

V and J are TRBV28 and TRBJ1-1; D gene uncertain. Germline-derived CDR1 and CDR2 are MDHEN and SYDVKM. Trimming removed 5 bases from V and 5 bases from J, with 15 bases in between. The CDR3 is 14 amino acids. In DNA, the CDR3 is TGTGCCAGCAGTCGGACCTTGGGGAGGACTGAAGCTTTCTTT. Its translation is CASSRTLGRTEAFF.

The V gene is TRBV29-1, the J gene TRBJ2-1; possibly TRBD2 for D (6 bases). In germline, CDR1 is SQVTM, CDR2 ANQGSEA. V lost 0 bases to trimming and J lost 0 bases, with 15 bases between them. The CDR3 has 17 residues. CDR3 bases: TGCAGCGTTGAAGATTGGAGGGCATGGGCCTCCTACAATGAGCAGTTCTTC. It is translated as CSVEDWRAWASYNEQFF.

CDR3 region: CASSPGAQVYGYTF. DNA for the CDR3: TGTGCCAGCAGTCCAGGGGCCCAAGTCTATGGCTACACCTTC. This rearrangement joins TRBV6-6 to TRBJ1-2; D may be TRBD1 (6 bases). This CDR3 has 14 amino acids. V gave up 5 bases and J gave up 4 bases, with 14 bases separating them. Germline lookup yields CDR1 MNHNY and CDR2 SVGAGI (reference sequence).

The chain has TRBV7-8 and TRBJ1-5; no definite D call. The CDR3 has 13 residues. V was clipped by 2 bases and J by 4 bases, with 6 bases between them. Germline CDR1 is SGHVS and CDR2 is FQNEAQ. CDR3 sequence: CASSLNANQPQHF. The CDR3 nucleotides are TGTGCCAGCAGCTTAAACGCGAATCAGCCCCAGCATTTT.